What follows are 23 T cell receptor beta chains derived from one specimen sequenced in a study of blood T cell repertoires in COVID-19. The table came from immunoSEQ multiplex PCR; TCRdb's copy has only in-frame clones and leaves some out. The table lists about 370,000 clones, around 92% of them singletons. The sample comprised peripheral blood. The receptors here all came from a woman under 40 with COVID-19, enrolled during active disease.

The chain links TRBV2 to TRBJ2-7, with TRBD2 identical over 13 bases. CDR1 is SNHLY and CDR2 is FYNNEI in the germline V gene. The CDR3 is 15 residues long. J gave up 4 bases and V 6 bases, and 6 bases lay outside the gene matches. In DNA, the CDR3 is TGTGCCAGCAGCCTCGGGACTAGCGGGGTATACGAGCAGTACTTC. It codes for CASSLGTSGVYEQYF.

This chain connects TRBV19 to TRBJ1-2, with a weak D call TRBD1 (5 bases). CDR1 and CDR2 (germline): LNHDA, SQIVND (reference sequence). With 4 bases removed from V and 4 bases from J, the gap between germline ends came to 7 bases. The CDR3 consists of 12 residues. CDR3 DNA sequence: TGTGCCAGTAGTAGACAGCCCTATGGCTACACCTTC. Protein product: CASSRQPYGYTF. The complete variable domain, with remaining parts taken from reference TRBV19 and TRBJ1-2, reads DGGITQSPKYLFRKEGQNVTLSCEQNLNHDAMYWYRQDPGQGLRLIYYSQIVNDFQKGDIAEGYSVSREKKESFPLTVTSAQKNPTAFYLCASSRQPYGYTFGSGTRLTVV.

The CDR3 reads CASSLGDRTRAEKLFF. The CDR3 nucleotides are TGTGCCAGCAGCCTAGGGGACAGGACGAGGGCTGAAAAACTGTTTTTT. This chain joins TRBV5-4 and TRBJ1-4; 8 bases map to TRBD1. CDR3 length equals 16 residues. V dropped 4 bases and J dropped 7; count of bases not matched to a gene: 12. In germline, CDR1 is SGHNT, CDR2 YYREEE (reference sequence).

The rearrangement uses TRBV30 and TRBJ1-2; tentative D call: TRBD1 (6 bases). This CDR3 is built from 18 residues. Germline V gene data show CDR1 as GTSNPN and CDR2 as SVGIG (reference sequence). Between the trimmed V and J ends, which lost 2 bases and 2 bases, there was a span of 24 bases. CDR3 DNA sequence: TGTGCCTGGAGTTATAATCTTTGGCAGGGGCGTACCAACTATGGCTACACCTTC. Translated: CAWSYNLWQGRTNYGYTF.

This clone was detected only once. This sequence joins TRBV10-2 and TRBJ1-5; D gene ambiguous. The CDR3 has 13 residues. V lost 7 bases and J lost 3, with 10 bases in between. Looked up from germline, CDR1 is WSHSY and CDR2 is SAAADI. The CDR3 bases are TGCGCCAGCACCAGAGACTCCAATCAGCCCCAGCATTTT. It yields the protein CASTRDSNQPQHF.

The gene calls are TRBV6-5 and TRBJ2-2, with D perhaps TRBD2 (6 bases). Trimming removed 5 bases at V and 5 bases at J, with 9 bases between. Germline CDR1 and CDR2: MNHEY and SVGAGI. This CDR3 is 13 amino acids long. The CDR3 sequence: CASSRGVTGELFF. Written as DNA, the CDR3 is TGTGCCAGCAGTCGCGGGGTAACCGGGGAGCTGTTTTTT.

The chain couples TRBV5-1 to TRBJ2-5; 12 positions match TRBD2. The V gene end was trimmed by 3 bases and the J gene end by 3 bases; junction bases not matched to a gene: 6. Germline V gene sequence: CDR1 SGHRS, CDR2 YFSETQ. The CDR3 runs 16 residues. The CDR3 protein is CASSWRASGGEETQYF. CDR3 sequence (DNA): TGCGCCAGCAGCTGGAGGGCTAGCGGGGGGGAAGAGACCCAGTACTTC.

V usage is TRBV6-6 and J usage is TRBJ2-3, with TRBD2 matching over 10 bases. The CDR3 has 16 amino acids. Germline-derived CDR1 and CDR2 are MNHNY and SVGAGI (reference sequence). The junction had 18 bases not matched to a gene; V was cut back by 8 bases and J by 10 bases. This CDR3 is CASCNTGTSAREAQYF. The CDR3 DNA follows: TGTGCCAGCTGCAACACCGGGACTAGCGCTCGAGAAGCGCAGTATTTT.

The chain uses TRBV4-1 and TRBJ1-4; 7 bases map to TRBD1. Germline V CDR1 and CDR2: MGHRA, YSYEKL. This CDR3 has 16 residues. With V trimmed by 6 bases and J by 4 bases, 11 bases remained unmatched. The CDR3 sequence: CASRLGQPSYNEKLFF. CDR3 nucleotides: TGCGCCAGCAGACTGGGACAGCCTAGCTATAATGAAAAACTGTTTTTT.

As concerns this clone: One end of the junction does not line up with germline, which may come from a read error. The chain carries TRBV4-1 and TRBJ2-1; TRBD2 aligns across 8 bases. The length of the CDR3 is 17 residues. In germline, CDR1 is MGHRA, CDR2 YSYEKL. CDR3 in amino acids: CASSRRRLAGSYDEQFF. As DNA, the CDR3 is TGCGCCAGCAGCCGAAGACGGCTAGCGGGCTCCTACGATGAGCAGTTCTTC.

The chain links TRBV12-5 to TRBJ2-3; D is possibly TRBD2 (6 bases). The V gene lost 5 bases and the J gene lost 0 bases, with 12 bases spanning the gap. CDR3 size: 15 residues. CDR1 is LGHNT, CDR2 FRNRAP, per germline. The CDR3 sequence is CASGTGSHSTDTQYF. The CDR3, as DNA: TGTGCTAGTGGTACCGGGAGTCACAGCACAGATACGCAGTATTTT.

J is TRBJ1-1 and V is TRBV10-3; TRBD1 agrees at 11 bases. J was trimmed by 4 bases and V by 4 bases; bases with no gene match: 5. Germline-derived CDR1 and CDR2 are ENHRY and SYGVKD. There are 15 residues in the CDR3. The CDR3 region is CAISGDRGLGTEAFF. The CDR3 DNA reads TGTGCCATCAGTGGGGACAGGGGGTTAGGCACTGAAGCTTTCTTT.

V is TRBV10-3 and J is TRBJ1-5; a possible D gene is TRBD1 (5 bases). The CDR3 is 15 residues long. The germline gives CDR1 ENHRY, CDR2 SYGVKD. Trimming took off 2 bases at V and 0 bases at J, with 8 bases between the two ends. CDR3 in DNA: TGTGCCATCAGTGAGGGGGGGTATAGCAATCAGCCCCAGCATTTT. This codes for CAISEGGYSNQPQHF.

This rearrangement joins TRBV5-1 to TRBJ2-1; D not resolved. Trimming took 0 bases from V and 5 from J, leaving 6 bases between them. From germline, CDR1 is SGHRS and CDR2 YFSETQ. The CDR3 is 13 residues long. CDR3 DNA sequence: TGCGCCAGCAGCTTGGCACGAGACAATGAGCAGTTCTTC. It specifies CASSLARDNEQFF.

The CDR3: CASSLHAGGQDTGELFF. CDR3 bases: TGTGCCAGCAGCTTACACGCGGGAGGGCAGGACACCGGGGAGCTGTTTTTT. J is TRBJ2-2 and V is TRBV7-2; 9 bases match TRBD2. J gave up 3 bases and V 2 bases, and 7 bases lay outside the gene matches. CDR1 is SGHTA, CDR2 FQGNSA, per germline. The CDR3 runs to 17 residues. Filled out from reference TRBV7-2 and TRBJ2-2, the complete variable domain reads GAGVSQSPSNKVTEKGKDVELRCDPISGHTALYWYRQSLGQGLEFLIYFQGNSAPDKSGLPSDRFSAERTGGSVSTLTIQRTQQEDSAVYLCASSLHAGGQDTGELFFGEGSRLTVL.

V gene TRBV11-2 combines with J gene TRBJ2-7; tentative D call: TRBD1 (5 bases). CDR1 and CDR2 from the germline V gene are SGHAT and FQNNGV. The CDR3 sequence is 13 residues long. The germline V and J ends were trimmed by 3 bases and 1 base, with 7 bases remaining between them. DNA of the CDR3: TGTGCCAGCAGCTTTCAGGGTTCCTACGAGCAGTACTTC. Translated, it gives CASSFQGSYEQYF.

The rearrangement joins TRBV27 to TRBJ2-1; D ambiguous. The CDR3 runs to 16 residues. Trimming took 2 bases from V and 0 from J, leaving 11 bases between them. The germline V gene encodes CDR1 MNHEY and CDR2 SMNVEV (reference sequence). The CDR3, as DNA: TGTGCCAGCAGTTTAGGCGCGGAGAGCTCCTACAATGAGCAGTTCTTC. It encodes CASSLGAESSYNEQFF.

The V call is TRBV9, the J call TRBJ1-6, with 8 positions matching TRBD1. Germline V gene data show CDR1 as SGDLS and CDR2 as YYNGEE. After removal of 0 bases from V and 8 bases from J, the junction contained 1 base not matched to a gene. CDR3 length: 14 amino acids. This chain's CDR3 is CASSVEQGDSPLHF. CDR3 nucleotides: TGTGCCAGCAGCGTAGAACAGGGGGATTCACCCCTCCACTTT.

Remarks on this clone: The germline gene is not matched at one end of the junction; a read error may be the cause. The V and J genes are TRBV5-5 and TRBJ2-5, with no clear D. The CDR3 consists of 17 residues. CDR1 is SGHKS, CDR2 YYEKEE, per germline (reference sequence). For the CDR3, the DNA is TGTGCCAGCAGCTTGGGGCAGGCTACGGCGATCCAAGGGACCCAGTACTTC. Residues: CASSLGQATAIQGTQYF. Looking up the rest from reference TRBV5-5 and TRBJ2-5 gives the full variable domain: DAGVTQSPTHLIKTRGQQVTLRCSPISGHKSVSWYQQVLGQGPQFIFQYYEKEERGRGNFPDRFSARQFPNYSSELNVNALLLGDSALYLCASSLGQATAIQGTQYFGPGTRLLVL.

This clone was picked up one time. The V call is TRBV2, the J call TRBJ1-2; TRBD1 matches at 8 bases. V dropped 1 base and J dropped 8; count of bases not matched to a gene: 9. The CDR3 length is 15 residues. The germline gives CDR1 SNHLY, CDR2 FYNNEI. The CDR3, as DNA: TGTGCCAGCAGTGAAGGGACAGGGTATCTGGTGGGCTACACCTTC. Protein sequence: CASSEGTGYLVGYTF.

This rearrangement joins TRBV6-6 to TRBJ2-4; 11 bases match TRBD1. Germline lookup yields CDR1 MNHNY and CDR2 SVGAGI (reference sequence). CDR3 size: 20 residues. Trimming removed 6 bases from V and 4 bases from J; junction bases left unmatched: 20. The CDR3 DNA sequence: TGTGCCAGCAGCCCCCCGGGGGGGACAGGGGGGCCGACGACAAAAAACATTCAGTACTTC. This gives the protein CASSPPGGTGGPTTKNIQYF.

V is TRBV7-2 and J is TRBJ2-1; the match to TRBD2 covers 13 bases. Germline values: CDR1 SGHTA, CDR2 FQGNSA. The CDR3 runs to 17 residues. J gave up 10 bases and V 5 bases, and 14 bases lay outside the gene matches. CDR3 amino acids: CASSPSQGLAGAAEQFF. CDR3 DNA sequence: TGTGCCAGCAGCCCATCCCAAGGACTAGCGGGAGCAGCGGAGCAGTTCTTC.

The V call is TRBV5-1, the J call TRBJ1-2; no definite D call. CDR3 length equals 14 residues. Germline loops: CDR1 SGHRS, CDR2 YFSETQ. Trimming stripped 0 bases from V and 5 bases from J, with 11 bases between. This CDR3 reads CASSLDPRSYGYTF. CDR3 coding DNA: TGCGCCAGCAGCTTGGACCCCAGGTCATATGGCTACACCTTC.